This TCR beta chain derives from a study of tissue T cells after allogeneic stem cell transplantation. About the research overall: Adult allogeneic hematopoietic cell transplant recipients with steroid-refractory graft-versus-host disease were prospectively enrolled for research autopsy. Several unmodified and three CD34-selected T-cell-depleted grafts went to graft-versus-host disease patients.

Measured with immunoSEQ multiplex PCR; TCRdb has only the in-frame clones, and not every one. The profile shows roughly 42,000 clones, 92% of them singletons. CDR1 is MNHEY, CDR2 SMNVEV, per germline (reference sequence). This CDR3 contains 16 residues. Trimming cost V 3 bases and J 5 bases; bases outside gene matches: 9. Sequencing was performed on blood, taken before transplantation. The rearrangement links TRBV27 to TRBJ2-5; 10 positions agree with TRBD2. This clonotype originated in a woman aged 35 to 69 who later had graft-versus-host disease after an allogeneic stem cell transplant. CDR3 in amino acids: CASSLSLAGVGETQYF. The DNA for the CDR3 is TGTGCCAGCAGTTTGTCCCTAGCGGGAGTAGGGGAGACCCAGTACTTC.